The 12 T cell receptor beta chains below were found in one sample sequenced in a study of CD4+ T cells in melanoma. Libraries were prepared by immunoSEQ multiplex PCR; TCRdb keeps only in-frame clonotypes and omits some of them. The table records some 150,000 clones, 80% to 95% of them present only once. The receptors were sampled from a human donor with melanoma.

The chain uses TRBV5-1 and TRBJ1-1; D might be TRBD1 (6 bases). Germline values: CDR1 SGHRS, CDR2 YFSETQ. The CDR3 extends over 16 amino acids. Trimming removed 1 base at V and 2 bases at J, with 15 bases between. The CDR3: CASSLTSGGRNTEAFF. The CDR3 DNA sequence: TGCGCCAGCAGCTTGACCTCCGGGGGCAGAAACACTGAAGCTTTCTTT.

The chain combines TRBV4-2 with TRBJ2-1; D not certain. This CDR3 comprises 14 residues. V was pared by 0 bases and J by 2 bases, with 5 bases between. Germline V gene data show CDR1 as LGHNA and CDR2 as YNFKEQ. Written as DNA, the CDR3 is TGTGCCAGCAGCCAAGATCTGACCTACAATGAGCAGTTCTTC. Amino acid sequence: CASSQDLTYNEQFF.

The V call is TRBV10-1, the J call TRBJ1-1; no reliable D call. Germline-derived CDR1 and CDR2 are WNHNN and SYGVQD (reference sequence). V lost 0 bases, J lost 1 base, and 9 bases lay in between. The CDR3 runs to 15 residues. The CDR3 nucleotides read TGCGCCAGCAGTGAGTCGGCCGTGGCGAACACTGAAGCTTTCTTT. Translating gives CASSESAVANTEAFF.

This clone was recorded once. This chain joins TRBV2 and TRBJ1-6; D remains ambiguous. V was cut by 6 bases and J by 7 bases, with 7 bases left in between. Germline V gene sequence: CDR1 SNHLY, CDR2 FYNNEI. The CDR3 contains 12 residues. The CDR3 here is CASSRLNSPLHF. The DNA of the CDR3 is TGTGCCAGCAGCAGACTAAATTCACCCCTCCACTTT.

The chain has TRBV5-1 and TRBJ2-6, with D maybe TRBD2 (6 bases). Germline V lookup: CDR1 SGHRS, CDR2 YFSETQ. The V and J ends lost 6 bases and 0 bases respectively, with 22 bases between them. The CDR3 has 19 amino acids. The CDR3 spells CASTQTLAGLPSGANVLTF. Here the CDR3 DNA reads TGCGCCAGCACACAAACCCTTGCGGGATTGCCCTCTGGGGCCAACGTCCTGACTTTC.

With regard to this clone: The sample holds other DNA sequences that translate to the same CDR3. The rearrangement uses TRBV19 and TRBJ1-5, with D perhaps TRBD1 (5 bases). CDR1 is LNHDA, CDR2 SQIVND, per germline (reference sequence). The CDR3 runs 13 residues. V lost 0 bases, J lost 5 bases, and 5 bases lay in between. Here the CDR3 reads CASSIDRDQPQHF. The CDR3 region has the DNA TGTGCCAGTAGTATAGACAGGGATCAGCCCCAGCATTTT.

This rearrangement joins TRBV12-5 to TRBJ2-5, with TRBD2 identical over 14 bases. J lost 4 bases, V lost 1 base, and 8 bases had no gene match. Germline V gene data show CDR1 as LGHNT and CDR2 as FRNRAP. CDR3 length: 18 amino acids. CDR3 DNA sequence: TGTGCTAGTGGTTTGGCCGAGACTAGCGGGGGGGCAGGAGAGACCCAGTACTTC. Protein product: CASGLAETSGGAGETQYF.

The chain joins TRBV19 to TRBJ1-5, with 8 bases that match TRBD1. With V trimmed by 6 bases and J by 5 bases, 9 bases remained unmatched. The CDR3 is 15 residues long. Germline V lookup: CDR1 LNHDA, CDR2 SQIVND (reference sequence). CDR3 sequence (DNA): TGTGCCAGTAGCCCCGGACAGGGTGCCTATCAGCCCCAGCATTTT. Encoded protein: CASSPGQGAYQPQHF.

V and J are TRBV7-8 and TRBJ2-5; 14 bases are shared with TRBD2. There are 17 residues in the CDR3. Germline V CDR1 and CDR2: SGHVS, FQNEAQ. J lost 1 base, V lost 1 base, and 2 bases had no gene match. Written as DNA, the CDR3 is TGTGCCAGCAGCTTAGGAGGACTAGCGGGGGGCCAAGAGACCCAGTACTTC. Amino acids: CASSLGGLAGGQETQYF.

The rearrangement links TRBV5-4 to TRBJ1-2, with a possible D match to TRBD1 (6 bases). V was trimmed by 6 bases and J by 4 bases, leaving 16 bases between them. This CDR3 has 14 amino acids. Germline V gene lookup returns CDR1 SGHNT and CDR2 YYREEE (reference sequence). The CDR3 protein is CASNGGLYPYGYTF. CDR3 DNA: TGTGCCAGCAACGGGGGGCTATACCCCTATGGCTACACCTTC. The whole variable domain, remainder taken from reference TRBV5-4 and TRBJ1-2, is ETGVTQSPTHLIKTRGQQVTLRCSSQSGHNTVSWYQQALGQGPQFIFQYYREEENGRGNFPPRFSGLQFPNYSSELNVNALELDDSALYLCASNGGLYPYGYTFGSGTRLTVV.

This chain joins TRBV5-1 and TRBJ2-5; D is unclear. V was shortened by 0 bases and J by 3 bases, with 18 bases between the two germline ends. The germline gives CDR1 SGHRS, CDR2 YFSETQ. The CDR3 has 17 residues. The CDR3 region has the DNA TGCGCCAGCAGCTTGGAAATTGGCAGGCCGGGCGAAGAGACCCAGTACTTC. Encoded protein: CASSLEIGRPGEETQYF.

The chain has TRBV19 and TRBJ1-4; 9 bases are shared with TRBD1. Germline CDR1 LNHDA, CDR2 SQIVND (reference sequence). J was trimmed by 7 bases and V by 8 bases; bases with no gene match: 5. The CDR3 contains 13 residues. In nucleotides, the CDR3 is TGTGCCAGTGGCGGGACAGGGTCTGAAAAACTGTTTTTT. Amino acid sequence: CASGGTGSEKLFF.